This entry lists 9 T cell receptor beta chains sequenced from one sample in a study of blood T cell repertoires in COVID-19. This table comes from immunoSEQ multiplex PCR, and its TCRdb copy is limited to in-frame clones, with some not included. The repertoire holds 180,000 or so clones, with 80% to 90% as singletons. Specimen: peripheral blood. These receptors were obtained from a man aged 60 to 75 with acute or convalescent COVID-19.

The chain joins TRBV28 to TRBJ1-2; 7 bases fit TRBD1. CDR1 and CDR2 (germline): MDHEN, SYDVKM. The CDR3 covers 14 residues. Germline trimming cut 4 bases from V and 7 bases from J; bases unmatched to any gene: 9. CDR3 residues: CASSSGQVSGGYTF. CDR3 in DNA: TGTGCCAGCAGTTCAGGACAGGTATCGGGTGGCTACACCTTC.

The genes are TRBV18 and TRBJ2-1, with D perhaps matching TRBD2 (6 bases). Germline loops: CDR1 KGHSH, CDR2 LQKENI. The V and J ends lost 3 bases and 7 bases respectively, with 13 bases between them. The CDR3 has 14 residues. The CDR3 DNA follows: TGTGCCAGCTCACCCGCGGGATTTGAGAATGAGCAGTTCTTC. It specifies CASSPAGFENEQFF.

The chain uses TRBV6-5 and TRBJ2-7; D is possibly TRBD1 (6 bases). This CDR3 region has 13 residues. The ends were cut back, 4 bases at V and 3 bases at J, with 10 bases in the middle. Germline V gene lookup returns CDR1 MNHEY and CDR2 SVGAGI. In DNA form, the CDR3 reads TGTGCCAGCAGTTCCTTGGACAGCTACGAGCAGTACTTC. Protein product: CASSSLDSYEQYF.

The chain uses TRBV18 and TRBJ2-3, with TRBD1 as a possible D gene (5 bases). Germline V gene sequence: CDR1 KGHSH, CDR2 LQKENI. The V end was cut by 2 bases, the J end by 4 bases, with 10 bases between. The CDR3 is made up of 14 amino acids. The CDR3 sequence: CASSPTTEPDTQYF. CDR3 DNA: TGTGCCAGCTCACCAACGACAGAACCAGATACGCAGTATTTT. The full variable domain, in which reference TRBV18 and TRBJ2-3 provide the parts outside the CDR3, is NAGVMQNPRHLVRRRGQEARLRCSPMKGHSHVYWYRQLPEEGLKFMVYLQKENIIDESGMPKERFSAEFPKEGPSILRIQQVVRGDSAAYFCASSPTTEPDTQYFGPGTRLTVL.

Concerning this clone: Other DNA sequences in the same sample also yield this CDR3. The V gene is TRBV11-2, the J gene TRBJ1-1; 7 nucleotides align to TRBD1. CDR1 and CDR2 (germline): SGHAT, FQNNGV. This CDR3 spans 14 amino acids. J lost 4 bases, V lost 1 base, and 3 bases had no gene match. CDR3 bases: TGTGCCAGCAGCTTAGGACAGGGAGGCACTGAAGCTTTCTTT. This codes for CASSLGQGGTEAFF.

J is TRBJ2-1 and V is TRBV27; 16 bases match TRBD2. Germline CDR1 MNHEY, CDR2 SMNVEV (reference sequence). V lost 4 bases, J lost 2 bases, and 5 bases stayed unmatched. The CDR3 contains 18 residues. The CDR3 DNA follows: TGTGCCAGCAGTTGGGGGACTAGCGGGAGGGCAGCCTACAATGAGCAGTTCTTC. As protein: CASSWGTSGRAAYNEQFF.

This chain connects TRBV30 to TRBJ2-7, with 9 bases aligning to TRBD2. Germline CDR1 GTSNPN, CDR2 SVGIG (reference sequence). V was clipped by 1 base and J by 0 bases; unmatched bases: 10. The CDR3 runs 17 residues. CDR3 DNA: TGTGCCTGGAGTGCGTGGGGCGGGAGGGCCAACTCCTACGAGCAGTACTTC. Its translation is CAWSAWGGRANSYEQYF.

The V gene is TRBV25-1, the J gene TRBJ2-2, with 7 bases aligning to TRBD1. CDR1 MGHDK and CDR2 SYGVNS come from the germline V gene. Trimming cost V 2 bases and J 7 bases; bases outside gene matches: 10. The CDR3 extends over 16 amino acids. The CDR3 here is CASSEADRTTGGELFF. DNA for the CDR3: TGTGCCAGCAGTGAAGCGGACAGGACCACGGGCGGGGAGCTGTTTTTT.

V usage is TRBV18 and J usage is TRBJ2-7; TRBD2 matches 9 bases. The V segment lost 0 bases and the J segment 2 bases; nucleotides outside the gene matches: 8. The CDR3 runs to 17 residues. Germline V gives CDR1 KGHSH, CDR2 LQKENI. CDR3 protein: CASSPPALAGYTYEQYF. In DNA form, the CDR3 reads TGTGCCAGCTCACCACCGGCCCTAGCGGGATATACCTACGAGCAGTACTTC.